This T cell receptor (beta chain) derives from a study of blood T cell repertoires in COVID-19. Ages ranged from roughly 18 to 100 years, with residence in more than 20 US areas. Participants had their cohort set by participant-reported clinical history. Exposed enrollees had met someone with a PCR-confirmed or clinician-diagnosed COVID-19 case at some point within the 2 weeks before study entry. Per germline, CDR1 LNHDA and CDR2 SQIVND (reference sequence). The CDR3 covers 13 residues. With V trimmed by 7 bases and J by 3 bases, 6 bases remained unmatched. Produced via immunoSEQ multiplex PCR; TCRdb's table is partial and in-frame only. Of around 200,000 clones in the sample, 65% to 90% are singletons; the top ten hold more than 4%.

The receptor was derived from a woman in her 30s who had been exposed to COVID-19. The sample comprised PBMCs or T cells enriched from blood (not recorded which). The J gene is TRBJ2-7, the V gene TRBV19; 7 bases line up with TRBD2. The CDR3 here is CASKTGGGYEQYF. CDR3 coding DNA: TGTGCCAGTAAGACGGGAGGAGGCTACGAGCAGTACTTC.